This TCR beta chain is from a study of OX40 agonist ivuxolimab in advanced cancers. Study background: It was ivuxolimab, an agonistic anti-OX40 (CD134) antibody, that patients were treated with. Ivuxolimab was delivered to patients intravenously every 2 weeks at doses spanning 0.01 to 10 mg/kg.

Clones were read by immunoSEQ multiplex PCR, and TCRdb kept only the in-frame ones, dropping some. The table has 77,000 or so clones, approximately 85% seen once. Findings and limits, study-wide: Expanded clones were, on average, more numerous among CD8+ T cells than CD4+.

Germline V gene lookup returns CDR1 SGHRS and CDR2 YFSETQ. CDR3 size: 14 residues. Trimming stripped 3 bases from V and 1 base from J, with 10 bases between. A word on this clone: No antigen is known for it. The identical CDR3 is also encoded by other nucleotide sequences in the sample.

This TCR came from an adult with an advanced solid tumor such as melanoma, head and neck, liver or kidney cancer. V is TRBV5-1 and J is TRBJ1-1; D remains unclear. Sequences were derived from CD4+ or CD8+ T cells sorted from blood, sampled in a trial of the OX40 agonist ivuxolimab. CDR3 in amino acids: CASSSQGGNTEAFF. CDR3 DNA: TGCGCCAGCAGCTCCCAAGGTGGGAACACTGAAGCTTTCTTT.